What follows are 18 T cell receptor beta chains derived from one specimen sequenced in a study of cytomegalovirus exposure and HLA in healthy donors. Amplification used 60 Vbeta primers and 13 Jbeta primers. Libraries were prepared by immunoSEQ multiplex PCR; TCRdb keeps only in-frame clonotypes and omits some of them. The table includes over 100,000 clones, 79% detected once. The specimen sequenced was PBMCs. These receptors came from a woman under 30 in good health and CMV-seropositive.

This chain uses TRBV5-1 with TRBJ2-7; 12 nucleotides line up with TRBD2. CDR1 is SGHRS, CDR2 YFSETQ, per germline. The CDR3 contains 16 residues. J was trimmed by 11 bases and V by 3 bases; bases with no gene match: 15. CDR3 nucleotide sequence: TGCGCCAGCAGCTCGAAGACTAGCGGGAGTGCGGAGGTGGAGTACTTC. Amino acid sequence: CASSSKTSGSAEVEYF.

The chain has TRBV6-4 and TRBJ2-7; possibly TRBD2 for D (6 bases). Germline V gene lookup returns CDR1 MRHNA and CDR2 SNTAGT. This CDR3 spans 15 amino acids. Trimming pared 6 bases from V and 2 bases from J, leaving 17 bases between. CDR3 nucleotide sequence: TGTGCCAGCAGCCCCAGTGCGCGGGGAACCTACGAGCAGTACTTC. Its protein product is CASSPSARGTYEQYF.

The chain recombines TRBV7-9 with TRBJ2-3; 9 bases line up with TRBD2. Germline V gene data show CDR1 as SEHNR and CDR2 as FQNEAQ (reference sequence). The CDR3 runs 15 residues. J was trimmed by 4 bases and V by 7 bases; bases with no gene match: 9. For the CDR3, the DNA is TGTGCCAGCACGGGGAGACTAGCGGCGGCAGATACGCAGTATTTT. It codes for CASTGRLAAADTQYF.

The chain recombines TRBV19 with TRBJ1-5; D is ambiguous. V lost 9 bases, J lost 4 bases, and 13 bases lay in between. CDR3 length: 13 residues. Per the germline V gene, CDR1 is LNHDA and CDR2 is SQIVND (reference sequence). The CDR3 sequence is CASQVDPNQPQHF. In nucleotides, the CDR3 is TGTGCCAGCCAGGTAGATCCTAATCAGCCCCAGCATTTT.

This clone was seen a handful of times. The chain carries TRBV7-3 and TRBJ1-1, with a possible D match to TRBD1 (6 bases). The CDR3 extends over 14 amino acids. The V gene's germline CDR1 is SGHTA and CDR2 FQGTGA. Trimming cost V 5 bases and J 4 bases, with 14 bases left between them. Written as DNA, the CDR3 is TGTGCCAGCAGCCCCAGCAGGGGCACCACTGAAGCTTTCTTT. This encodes CASSPSRGTTEAFF.

Here the CDR3 DNA reads TGTGCCAGCAGCTTGGTCTCGAACACTGAAGCTTTCTTT. This translates into CASSLVSNTEAFF. V gene TRBV5-6 combines with J gene TRBJ1-1; D is unresolved. Germline CDR1 and CDR2: SGHDT and YYEEEE. The CDR3 has 13 amino acids. V lost 0 bases, J lost 1 base, and 4 bases lay in between.

CDR3 coding DNA: TGTGCCAGCAGTCGGGACAGGATATACGAGCAGTACTTC. This sequence encodes CASSRDRIYEQYF. The chain is built from TRBV27 and TRBJ2-7; 8 nucleotides agree with TRBD1. The germline gives CDR1 MNHEY, CDR2 SMNVEV (reference sequence). The CDR3 has 13 amino acids. V trimming: 5 bases; J trimming: 4 bases; junction bases outside the gene matches: 4.

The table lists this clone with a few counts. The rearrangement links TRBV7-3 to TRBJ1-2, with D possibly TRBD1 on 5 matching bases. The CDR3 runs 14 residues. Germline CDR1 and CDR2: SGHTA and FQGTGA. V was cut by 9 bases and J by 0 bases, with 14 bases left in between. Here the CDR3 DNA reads TGTGCCAGTTCCTTGGACAAAACTAACTATGGCTACACCTTC. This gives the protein CASSLDKTNYGYTF.

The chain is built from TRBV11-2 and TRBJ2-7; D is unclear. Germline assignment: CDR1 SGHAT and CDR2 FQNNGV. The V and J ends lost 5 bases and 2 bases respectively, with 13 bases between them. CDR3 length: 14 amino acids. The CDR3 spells CASSLIWSPYEQYF. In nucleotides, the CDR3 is TGTGCCAGCAGCCTAATCTGGAGCCCCTACGAGCAGTACTTC.

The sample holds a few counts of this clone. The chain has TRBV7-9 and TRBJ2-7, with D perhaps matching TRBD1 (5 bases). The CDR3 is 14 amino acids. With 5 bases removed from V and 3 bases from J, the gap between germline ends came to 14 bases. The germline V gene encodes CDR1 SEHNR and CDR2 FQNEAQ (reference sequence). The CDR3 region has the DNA TGTGCCAGCAGCCGAGACAGCCACGGCTACGAGCAGTACTTC. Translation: CASSRDSHGYEQYF.

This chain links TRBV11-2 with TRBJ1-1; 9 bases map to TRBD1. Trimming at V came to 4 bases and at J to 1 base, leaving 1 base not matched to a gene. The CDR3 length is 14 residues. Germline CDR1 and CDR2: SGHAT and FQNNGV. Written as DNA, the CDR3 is TGTGCCAGCAGCTCACAGGGGGCGAACACTGAAGCTTTCTTT. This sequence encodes CASSSQGANTEAFF.

CDR3 DNA: TGTGCCAGCAGTACCGAACGGACATGGCCGATGAACACTGAAGCTTTCTTT. It is translated as CASSTERTWPMNTEAFF. The chain joins TRBV27 to TRBJ1-1; weak D call: TRBD1 (5 bases). Germline-derived CDR1 and CDR2 are MNHEY and SMNVEV (reference sequence). Deletions cut 5 bases from V and 0 bases from J, with 19 bases between. This CDR3 comprises 17 residues.

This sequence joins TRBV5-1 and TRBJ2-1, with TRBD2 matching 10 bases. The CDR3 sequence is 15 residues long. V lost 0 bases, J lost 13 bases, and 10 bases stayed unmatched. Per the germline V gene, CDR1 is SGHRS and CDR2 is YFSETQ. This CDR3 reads CASSLGSTSGQPQFF. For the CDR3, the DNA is TGCGCCAGCAGCTTGGGTTCGACTAGCGGGCAGCCTCAGTTCTTC. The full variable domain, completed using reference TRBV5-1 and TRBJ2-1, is KAGVTQTPRYLIKTRGQQVTLSCSPISGHRSVSWYQQTPGQGLQFLFEYFSETQRNKGNFPGRFSGRQFSNSRSEMNVSTLELGDSALYLCASSLGSTSGQPQFFGPGTRLTVL.

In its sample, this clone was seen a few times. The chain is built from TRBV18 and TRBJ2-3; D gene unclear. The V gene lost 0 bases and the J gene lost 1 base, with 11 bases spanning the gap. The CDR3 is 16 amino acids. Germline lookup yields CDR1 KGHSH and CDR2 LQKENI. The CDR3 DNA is TGTGCCAGCTCACCACCCGAACGGTCCGGCACAGATACGCAGTATTTT. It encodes CASSPPERSGTDTQYF.

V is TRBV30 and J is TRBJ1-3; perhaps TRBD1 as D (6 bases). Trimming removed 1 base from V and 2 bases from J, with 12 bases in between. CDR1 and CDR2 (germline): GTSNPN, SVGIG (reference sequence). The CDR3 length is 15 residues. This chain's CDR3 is CAWSGETGTGNTIYF. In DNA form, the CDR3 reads TGTGCCTGGAGTGGGGAGACAGGAACTGGAAACACCATATATTTT.

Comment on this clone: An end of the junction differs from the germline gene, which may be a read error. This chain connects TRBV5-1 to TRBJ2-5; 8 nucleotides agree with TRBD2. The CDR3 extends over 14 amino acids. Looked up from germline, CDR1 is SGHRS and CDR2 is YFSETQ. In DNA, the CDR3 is TGCGCCAGCAGCTTAGGCGGGGGGCAAGGGACCCAGTACTTC. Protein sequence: CASSLGGGQGTQYF.

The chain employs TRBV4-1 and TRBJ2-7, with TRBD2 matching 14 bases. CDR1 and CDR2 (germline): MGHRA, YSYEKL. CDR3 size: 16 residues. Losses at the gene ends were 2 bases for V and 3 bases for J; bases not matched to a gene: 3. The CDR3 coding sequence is TGCGCCAGCAGCCAACCCGGACTAGCGGGAGGCTACGAGCAGTACTTC. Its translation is CASSQPGLAGGYEQYF.

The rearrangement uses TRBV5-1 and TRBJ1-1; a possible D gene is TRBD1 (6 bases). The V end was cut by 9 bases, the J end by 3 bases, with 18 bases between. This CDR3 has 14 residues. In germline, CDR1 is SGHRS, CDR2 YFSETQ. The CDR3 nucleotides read TGCGCCACCTCGAACCCAGGGGTCGACACTGAAGCTTTCTTT. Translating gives CATSNPGVDTEAFF.